The 29 T cell receptor beta chains given below trace back to one sample, sequenced in a study of OX40 agonist ivuxolimab in advanced cancers. Here immunoSEQ multiplex PCR was the method, and the copy in TCRdb shows in-frame clones only, minus some. Of roughly 62,000 clones listed, 92% are singletons. Source: CD4+ or CD8+ T cells sorted from blood, taken in a trial of the OX40 agonist ivuxolimab. These TCRs come from an adult with an advanced solid tumor such as melanoma, head and neck, liver or kidney cancer.

The chain carries TRBV18 and TRBJ2-3; tentatively, D is TRBD2 (6 bases). CDR1 is KGHSH, CDR2 LQKENI, per germline. The CDR3 totals 17 residues. V lost 3 bases and J lost 1, with 17 bases in between. For the CDR3, the DNA is TGTGCCAGCTCACCCCCCTCCGGGACTCTCCGCACAGATACGCAGTATTTT. Amino acid sequence: CASSPPSGTLRTDTQYF. The full variable domain, its missing parts supplied by reference TRBV18 and TRBJ2-3, is NAGVMQNPRHLVRRRGQEARLRCSPMKGHSHVYWYRQLPEEGLKFMVYLQKENIIDESGMPKERFSAEFPKEGPSILRIQQVVRGDSAAYFCASSPPSGTLRTDTQYFGPGTRLTVL.

This clone was recorded only once. The chain joins TRBV29-1 to TRBJ1-4, with 8 positions matching TRBD1. The CDR3 contains 13 residues. Per the germline V gene, CDR1 is SQVTM and CDR2 is ANQGSEA. The junction had 8 bases not matched to a gene; V was cut back by 7 bases and J by 7 bases. CDR3 in DNA: TGCAGCGCCCTAGGACAGGGCGTTGAAAAACTGTTTTTT. It is translated as CSALGQGVEKLFF.

The gene calls are TRBV2 and TRBJ1-4, with D perhaps TRBD1 (5 bases). This CDR3 region has 15 residues. Per the germline V gene, CDR1 is SNHLY and CDR2 is FYNNEI. Trimming shortened V by 8 bases and J by 0 bases, and 13 bases separated the two germline ends. The DNA of the CDR3 is TGTGCCAGCCTGAAAGGACATGCAACTAATGAAAAACTGTTTTTT. Translating gives CASLKGHATNEKLFF.

The gene calls are TRBV7-8 and TRBJ2-3; 9 nucleotides align to TRBD1. The CDR3 is made up of 16 amino acids. Germline-derived CDR1 and CDR2 are SGHVS and FQNEAQ. The V segment lost 5 bases and the J segment 6 bases; nucleotides outside the gene matches: 12. The CDR3: CASSPLDRGDSDTQYF. CDR3 in DNA: TGTGCCAGCAGCCCGCTTGACAGGGGGGATTCGGATACGCAGTATTTT.

This chain joins TRBV7-3 and TRBJ2-5; D is uncertain. Trimming took off 5 bases at V and 2 bases at J, with 12 bases between the two ends. Germline lookup yields CDR1 SGHTA and CDR2 FQGTGA. This CDR3 is built from 14 residues. Here the CDR3 reads CASSPAGWQETQYF. The CDR3 nucleotides read TGTGCCAGCAGCCCCGCTGGATGGCAAGAGACCCAGTACTTC.

This chain joins TRBV19 and TRBJ2-6, with D perhaps TRBD2 (6 bases). The CDR3 consists of 19 residues. The V gene lost 5 bases and the J gene lost 0 bases, with 20 bases spanning the gap. Looked up from germline, CDR1 is LNHDA and CDR2 is SQIVND (reference sequence). The CDR3 sequence: CASSLRDSAVRSGANVLTF. Here the CDR3 DNA reads TGTGCCAGTAGTCTCCGGGACTCCGCCGTTCGCTCTGGGGCCAACGTCCTGACTTTC. Full variable domain (rest looked up from reference TRBV19 and TRBJ2-6): DGGITQSPKYLFRKEGQNVTLSCEQNLNHDAMYWYRQDPGQGLRLIYYSQIVNDFQKGDIAEGYSVSREKKESFPLTVTSAQKNPTAFYLCASSLRDSAVRSGANVLTFGAGSRLTVL.

The V gene is TRBV12-1, the J gene TRBJ2-7. TRBV12-1 is tagged as a pseudogene. This CDR3 is 15 amino acids long. The CDR3 DNA sequence: TGTGCCAGCAGCTCCCGAGACAGGAGGGTCTCCGAGCAGTACTTC. Translated, it gives CASSSRDRRVSEQYF.

This clone was seen a few times. The chain links TRBV5-1 to TRBJ2-7; possibly TRBD1 for D (6 bases). Germline-derived CDR1 and CDR2 are SGHRS and YFSETQ. Between the trimmed V and J ends, which lost 2 bases and 6 bases, there was a span of 15 bases. The CDR3 covers 14 residues. DNA of the CDR3: TGCGCCAGCAGCTTATCTACAGGGATTGGCGAGCAGTACTTC. Encoded protein: CASSLSTGIGEQYF. Supplemented by reference TRBV5-1 and TRBJ2-7, the full variable domain reads KAGVTQTPRYLIKTRGQQVTLSCSPISGHRSVSWYQQTPGQGLQFLFEYFSETQRNKGNFPGRFSGRQFSNSRSEMNVSTLELGDSALYLCASSLSTGIGEQYFGPGTRLTVT.

The rearrangement uses TRBV7-9 and TRBJ2-5; no clear D. The V gene lost 3 bases and the J gene lost 5 bases, with 7 bases spanning the gap. Germline V gene data show CDR1 as SEHNR and CDR2 as FQNEAQ (reference sequence). There are 12 residues in the CDR3. The CDR3 bases are TGTGCCAGCAGCTTTATCGGGGAGACCCAGTACTTC. Encoded protein: CASSFIGETQYF.

This rearrangement joins TRBV19 to TRBJ1-2, with 7 bases that match TRBD1. Germline V lookup: CDR1 LNHDA, CDR2 SQIVND (reference sequence). CDR3 size: 15 residues. V shed 5 bases and J 0 bases; nucleotides not matched to a gene: 6. The CDR3 protein is CASSSGQITNYGYTF. CDR3 nucleotide sequence: TGTGCCAGTAGTTCGGGACAGATAACTAACTATGGCTACACCTTC.

This clone has just one count. The CDR3 is CASSFVGGETQYF. The CDR3 region has the DNA TGTGCCAGCAGCTTTGTTGGGGGCGAGACCCAGTACTTC. The rearrangement uses TRBV5-6 and TRBJ2-5; TRBD1 is a possible D gene (6 bases). Germline CDR1 reads SGHDT; CDR2 reads YYEEEE. V lost 2 bases and J 5 bases, leaving 10 bases between the germline ends. The CDR3 is 13 amino acids.

The chain is built from TRBV7-2 and TRBJ2-7, with D uncertain. V was clipped by 5 bases and J by 3 bases, with 5 bases between them. Germline V gene lookup returns CDR1 SGHTA and CDR2 FQGNSA. The CDR3 consists of 11 residues. The chain's CDR3 is CASSPLYEQYF. CDR3 bases: TGTGCCAGCAGCCCTCTCTACGAGCAGTACTTC.

The rearrangement uses TRBV4-1 and TRBJ2-7; 7 bases agree with TRBD2. V lost 0 bases, J lost 6 bases, and 8 bases stayed unmatched. The germline V gene encodes CDR1 MGHRA and CDR2 YSYEKL. The CDR3 is made up of 15 amino acids. The CDR3 loop reads CASSQDGGGPSEQYF. For the CDR3, the DNA is TGCGCCAGCAGCCAAGATGGGGGAGGGCCCTCCGAGCAGTACTTC.

The rearrangement joins TRBV25-1 to TRBJ1-4; 8 nucleotides match TRBD1. Unmatched junction bases numbered 7, after V lost 1 base and J lost 6 bases. Germline CDR1 MGHDK, CDR2 SYGVNS. The CDR3 runs 16 residues. CDR3 sequence reads: CASSEFGQGAHEKLFF. The CDR3 nucleotides read TGTGCCAGCAGTGAATTCGGCCAGGGGGCGCATGAAAAACTGTTTTTT.

The chain has TRBV6-5 and TRBJ2-3, with D unresolved. Trimming cost V 2 bases and J 4 bases, with 7 bases left between them. From germline, CDR1 is MNHEY and CDR2 SVGAGI. CDR3 length equals 13 residues. CDR3 in DNA: TGTGCCAGCAGTTACGCGACTTCAGATACGCAGTATTTT. It yields the protein CASSYATSDTQYF.

The chain combines TRBV11-2 with TRBJ1-4; D unclear. Germline V lookup: CDR1 SGHAT, CDR2 FQNNGV. This CDR3 is built from 15 residues. With 0 bases removed from V and 14 bases from J, the gap between germline ends came to 19 bases. CDR3 nucleotides: TGTGCCAGCAGCTTAGATCGGCGGGGATTGAAACCCCTGTTTTTT. Protein product: CASSLDRRGLKPLFF.

This sequence joins TRBV4-1 and TRBJ2-2, with unresolved D. The CDR3 runs to 16 residues. Germline V gene sequence: CDR1 MGHRA, CDR2 YSYEKL. V was trimmed by 0 bases and J by 3 bases, leaving 11 bases between them. DNA for the CDR3: TGCGCCAGCAGCCAAGATCGGCTCCAGGACACCGGGGAGCTGTTTTTT. Amino acid sequence: CASSQDRLQDTGELFF.

The CDR3 nucleotides are TGTGCTAGTGCGGACAGTAATCAAGAGACCCAGTACTTC. It yields the protein CASADSNQETQYF. The chain joins TRBV12-5 to TRBJ2-5, with D possibly matching TRBD1 (6 bases). V lost 7 bases and J 2 bases, leaving 11 bases between the germline ends. The germline V gene has CDR1 LGHNT and CDR2 FRNRAP. The CDR3 has 13 residues. Using reference TRBV12-5 and TRBJ2-5 for the parts outside the CDR3, the full variable domain is DARVTQTPRHKVTEMGQEVTMRCQPILGHNTVFWYRQTMMQGLELLAYFRNRAPLDDSGMPKDRFSAEMPDATLATLKIQPSEPRDSAVYFCASADSNQETQYFGPGTRLLVL.

This chain joins TRBV27 and TRBJ2-2, with a possible D match to TRBD2 (5 bases). V lost 9 bases and J lost 2, with 13 bases in between. Germline CDR1 MNHEY, CDR2 SMNVEV (reference sequence). The CDR3 extends over 14 amino acids. CDR3 loop: CASKRSINTGELFF. CDR3 DNA: TGTGCCAGTAAGCGGTCGATAAACACCGGGGAGCTGTTTTTT.

The chain employs TRBV7-9 and TRBJ2-7, with 11 bases identical to TRBD2. There are 16 residues in the CDR3. The germline V gene has CDR1 SEHNR and CDR2 FQNEAQ (reference sequence). V shed 3 bases, J shed 6 bases, and the junction held 10 bases outside the gene matches. The CDR3 sequence is CASSLGELAGVGEQYF. DNA for the CDR3: TGTGCCAGCAGCTTGGGGGAACTAGCGGGAGTTGGCGAGCAGTACTTC.

V gene TRBV6-1 combines with J gene TRBJ2-5; D call uncertain. CDR3 size: 13 residues. Germline V gene lookup returns CDR1 MNHNS and CDR2 SASEGT. V shed 1 base and J shed 5 bases, with 8 bases lying between them. The CDR3 coding sequence is TGTGCCAGCAGTGAAGGTGGTCGGGAGACCCAGTACTTC. As protein: CASSEGGRETQYF.

This clone has a single count. The rearrangement uses TRBV6-5 and TRBJ1-2; TRBD1 is a possible D gene (5 bases). There are 15 residues in the CDR3. Trimming took off 5 bases at V and 0 bases at J, with 13 bases between the two ends. Looked up from germline, CDR1 is MNHEY and CDR2 is SVGAGI. CDR3 loop: CASSTWGLSNYGYTF. The CDR3 DNA follows: TGTGCCAGCAGTACCTGGGGCCTTTCTAACTATGGCTACACCTTC.

The chain has TRBV15 and TRBJ2-1, with D hard to call. V gave up 0 bases and J gave up 10 bases, with 10 bases separating them. The V gene's germline CDR1 is LNHNV and CDR2 YYDKDF (reference sequence). CDR3 length: 13 amino acids. The CDR3 here is CATSRDFLGEQFF. In DNA form, the CDR3 reads TGTGCCACCAGCAGAGATTTCCTGGGAGAGCAGTTCTTC.

This rearrangement joins TRBV5-1 to TRBJ1-1, with D hard to call. The CDR3 spans 15 residues. Between the trimmed V and J ends, which lost 0 bases and 3 bases, there was a span of 12 bases. Germline CDR1 and CDR2: SGHRS and YFSETQ. The CDR3 protein is CASSLEFGAYTEAFF. CDR3 coding DNA: TGCGCCAGCAGCTTGGAGTTTGGTGCGTACACTGAAGCTTTCTTT.

This clone was observed a single time. The rearrangement joins TRBV5-1 to TRBJ2-7, with TRBD1 identical over 8 bases. Germline V gene data show CDR1 as SGHRS and CDR2 as YFSETQ. The CDR3 spans 13 residues. Trimming at V came to 3 bases and at J to 7 bases, leaving 6 bases not matched to a gene. CDR3 sequence: CASSYRQGLEQYF. Here the CDR3 DNA reads TGCGCCAGCAGCTACCGACAGGGGTTGGAGCAGTACTTC.

The chain employs TRBV9 and TRBJ2-4; maybe TRBD2 (6 bases). Per germline, CDR1 SGDLS and CDR2 YYNGEE. The CDR3 consists of 13 residues. V was trimmed by 0 bases and J by 12 bases, leaving 13 bases between them. CDR3 amino acids: CASSVGSGTYQYF. DNA for the CDR3: TGTGCCAGCAGCGTAGGCTCCGGGACTTATCAGTACTTC.

The V call is TRBV7-2, the J call TRBJ2-5, with unresolved D. Germline CDR1 reads SGHTA; CDR2 reads FQGNSA. With 1 base removed from V and 5 bases from J, the gap between germline ends came to 8 bases. The CDR3 is 13 residues long. The CDR3 sequence: CASSLVVRETQYF. CDR3 coding DNA: TGTGCCAGCAGCTTAGTAGTTAGGGAGACCCAGTACTTC.

V gene TRBV9 combines with J gene TRBJ2-1; 10 bases match TRBD2. The CDR3 extends over 14 amino acids. Losses at the gene ends were 7 bases for V and 6 bases for J; bases not matched to a gene: 7. Germline values: CDR1 SGDLS, CDR2 YYNGEE. CDR3: CASGSSGSRNEQFF. CDR3 coding DNA: TGTGCCAGCGGGTCTAGCGGGAGTCGCAATGAGCAGTTCTTC. Complete variable domain (other parts from reference TRBV9 and TRBJ2-1): DSGVTQTPKHLITATGQRVTLRCSPRSGDLSVYWYQQSLDQGLQFLIQYYNGEERAKGNILERFSAQQFPDLHSELNLSSLELGDSALYFCASGSSGSRNEQFFGPGTRLTVL.

The J gene is TRBJ2-3, the V gene TRBV7-3; D unresolved. From germline, CDR1 is SGHTA and CDR2 FQGTGA. V was cut by 5 bases and J by 2 bases, with 11 bases left in between. The CDR3 contains 14 residues. CDR3 loop: CASSPTGTTDTQYF. Written as DNA, the CDR3 is TGTGCCAGCAGCCCCACGGGCACCACAGATACGCAGTATTTT.